A selection of T cell receptor beta chains follows, all from one sample in a study of OX40 agonist ivuxolimab in advanced cancers. Some clones are missing from TCRdb's copy, which holds only in-frame ones; the method was immunoSEQ multiplex PCR. The data show about 140,000 clones, with 75% to 95% seen just once and less than 1.1% held by the top ten. The sequences come from CD4+ or CD8+ T cells sorted from blood, collected in a trial of the OX40 agonist ivuxolimab. These receptors were collected from an adult with an advanced solid tumor such as melanoma, head and neck, liver or kidney cancer. Each CDR3 is given with its conserved first and last residue. D genes are given only for firm matches. Rows may omit the clone size; those that give it use once, few, many or a size class.

length | J | D | size | V | CDR3 | DNA
12 | TRBJ1-5 | NA | NA | TRBV4-3 | CASSPGSGQMYF | TGCGCCAGCAGCCCGGGGTCTGGACAAATGTATTTT
16 | TRBJ2-2 | TRBD2 | few | TRBV10-3 | CAISGKAGGPGGELFF | TGTGCCATCAGTGGAAAAGCGGGAGGGCCCGGCGGGGAGCTGTTTTTT
20 | TRBJ1-3 | TRBD1 | NA | TRBV10-2 | CAILFRDRGLTVPSGNTIYF | TGCGCCATCCTATTCCGGGACAGGGGTCTCACCGTTCCCTCTGGAAACACCATATATTTT
14 | TRBJ1-2 | NA | NA | TRBV6-1 | CASSEVNSNYGYTF | TGTGCCAGCAGTGAAGTCAACAGTAACTATGGCTACACCTTC
15 | TRBJ2-7 | NA | NA | TRBV7-2 | CASSQWMGGLYEQYF | TGTGCCAGCAGCCAATGGATGGGGGGCCTCTACGAGCAGTACTTC
12 | TRBJ2-5 | NA | once | TRBV7-9 | CASSSTAETQYF | TGTGCCAGCAGCTCTACCGCGGAGACCCAGTACTTC
11 | TRBJ2-1 | NA | NA | TRBV9 | CASSVTSEQFF | TGTGCCAGCAGCGTCACAAGTGAGCAGTTCTTC
15 | TRBJ1-4 | NA | NA | TRBV7-2 | CASSPTVTGIEKLFF | TGTGCCAGCAGCCCGACGGTGACAGGAATTGAAAAACTGTTTTTT
14 | TRBJ1-1 | TRBD1 | NA | TRBV19 | CASSIGQGVTEAFF | TGTGCCAGTAGTATCGGACAGGGGGTCACTGAAGCTTTCTTT
14 | TRBJ1-4 | TRBD1 | NA | TRBV5-1 | CASSPGQINEKLFF | TGCGCCAGCAGCCCGGGACAGATAAATGAAAAACTGTTTTTT
13 | TRBJ1-2 | NA | NA | TRBV6-4 | CASSDVDSYGYTF | TGTGCCAGCAGTGACGTCGACAGCTATGGCTACACCTTC